What follows is one T cell receptor (beta chain) and its context. Its antigen is unknown. The table came from immunoSEQ multiplex PCR; TCRdb's copy has only in-frame clones and leaves some out. The sample carries roughly 330,000 clones, around 87% recorded once. This entry is derived from a study of cytomegalovirus exposure and HLA in healthy donors. Whole-study findings and limits: The listing of approximately 160 TCR beta chains classed them as cytomegalovirus-associated. Later, an analysis found that TCR clusters from the first cohort tended to co-occur in the 120 or so validation repertoires.

Between the trimmed V and J ends, which lost 6 bases and 4 bases, there was a span of 16 bases. The CDR3 length is 14 residues. Germline lookup yields CDR1 MNHEY and CDR2 SMNVEV (reference sequence). This chain joins TRBV27 and TRBJ2-7, with D tentatively TRBD2 (5 bases). Sequencing was done on a sample of PBMCs. The TCR sequence derives from a woman aged 25 to 39 in good health and CMV-seropositive. The CDR3 DNA is TGTGCCAGCAGCCGGACTGTAAGGGAATACGAGCAGTACTTC. This codes for CASSRTVREYEQYF.